The 5 T cell receptor beta chains below all came from one sample that was sequenced in a study of T cell repertoires in cytomegalovirus infection. TCRdb fed the reads into MiXCR, producing one record per CDR3 protein. The repertoire holds roughly 310,000 distinct CDR3 sequences, with roughly a sixth as singletons. Sequencing was performed on PBMCs. The origin of the receptors is a human donor in good health (CMV status not recorded). Some clones in this sample may be carry-over from other donors' samples.

This clonotype was picked up many times. The V call is TRBV7-8, the J call TRBJ1-2; D is undetermined. CDR1 is SGHVS, CDR2 FQNEAQ, per germline. The CDR3 loop spans 14 amino acids. Trimming cost V 5 bases and J 4 bases, with 14 bases left between them. In DNA form, the CDR3 reads TGTGCCAGCAGCCCCCCGGTCAAAGGCTATGGCTACACCTTC. Translated: CASSPPVKGYGYTF.

The rearrangement uses TRBV6-2 or TRBV6-3 and TRBJ2-7; D may be TRBD2 (6 bases). The V gene lost 6 bases and the J gene lost 2 bases, with 14 bases spanning the gap. CDR1 is MNHEY and CDR2 is SVGEGT in the germline V gene. CDR3 size: 14 residues. The CDR3 loop reads CASSFAGLPYEQYF. The CDR3 DNA sequence: TGTGCCAGCAGCTTCGCGGGACTGCCCTACGAGCAGTACTTC.

The chain links TRBV5-6 to TRBJ1-2; possible D gene TRBD1, 6 bases. Germline values: CDR1 SGHDT, CDR2 YYEEEE. V lost 2 bases, J lost 8 bases, and 16 bases lay in between. The CDR3 is 14 residues long. CDR3 sequence: CASSLGGFGVGYTF. CDR3 sequence (DNA): TGTGCCAGCAGCTTAGGGGGTTTCGGGGTCGGCTACACCTTC.

The chain is built from TRBV20-1 and TRBJ1-1; 9 nucleotides line up with TRBD1. Germline CDR1 and CDR2: DFQATT and SNEGSKA (reference sequence). The CDR3 covers 15 residues. Trimming at V came to 1 base and at J to 1 base, leaving 4 bases not matched to a gene. CDR3 in DNA: TGCAGTGCTAGAGTCGGGGACAGGGAGAACACTGAAGCTTTCTTT. Translating gives CSARVGDRENTEAFF.

The chain links TRBV20-1 to TRBJ2-7, with no clear D. The CDR3 has 12 residues. V shed 4 bases and J shed 2 bases, with 9 bases lying between them. The germline V gene has CDR1 DFQATT and CDR2 SNEGSKA (reference sequence). CDR3 region: CSANRNTYEQYF. Here the CDR3 DNA reads TGCAGTGCTAACAGAAATACCTACGAGCAGTACTTC.